The 22 T cell receptor beta chains in this list originate from one sample, sequenced in a study of spatial heterogeneity in lung cancer. Specified time point: sample taken at primary tumor resection. TCRdb processed the 5' RACE reads anew with MiXCR; each CDR3 protein has one entry. The sample shows 55,000 to 70,000 distinct CDR3 sequences, roughly 6.4% of them seen only once. The sequenced sample was PBMCs, obtained at surgery. The receptors stem from a female donor with early-stage non-small cell lung cancer.

This clonotype came up many times. The chain joins TRBV7-2 to TRBJ1-2; D gene uncertain. The CDR3 is 11 amino acids. The V end lost 3 bases, the J end lost 4 bases, and 3 bases lay between the germline ends. Germline lookup yields CDR1 SGHTA and CDR2 FQGNSA. Here the CDR3 DNA reads TGTGCCAGCAGCTTCGGCTATGGCTACACCTTC. Its translation is CASSFGYGYTF.

Ten or more counts support this clonotype. The V and J genes are TRBV12-3 or TRBV12-4 and TRBJ1-4; D gene uncertain. The CDR3 extends over 12 amino acids. The V end lost 4 bases, the J end lost 8 bases, and 8 bases lay between the germline ends. This chain's CDR3 is CASSSGMEKLFF. The CDR3 coding sequence is TGTGCCAGCAGTTCCGGGATGGAAAAACTGTTTTTT.

This clonotype was recorded at least ten times. V gene TRBV3-1 combines with J gene TRBJ1-2, with 7 bases aligning to TRBD1. CDR1 LGHDT and CDR2 YNNKEL come from the germline V gene (reference sequence). The CDR3 has 15 residues. The J segment lost 8 bases and the V segment lost 0 bases, leaving 9 bases of the junction unmatched. Here the CDR3 DNA reads TGTGCCAGCAGCCAAGATCGAACAGGGGCGGGAGGCTACACCTTC. Translation gives CASSQDRTGAGGYTF.

This chain joins TRBV5-1 and TRBJ1-5, with 8 bases that match TRBD1. The germline CDR1 and CDR2 sequences are SGHRS and YFSETQ. This CDR3 is 15 amino acids long. Trimming took 5 bases from V and 2 from J; bases not matched to a gene: 6. The CDR3 DNA follows: TGCGCCAGCAGTTCGACAGGGGCCGGCAATCAGCCCCAGCATTTT. Protein sequence: CASSSTGAGNQPQHF.

This clonotype was counted at least ten times. The chain couples TRBV5-1 to TRBJ2-5; TRBD2 agrees at 9 bases. Germline V gene data show CDR1 as SGHRS and CDR2 as YFSETQ. V trimming: 2 bases; J trimming: 4 bases; junction bases outside the gene matches: 9. CDR3 length: 16 amino acids. The CDR3 bases are TGCGCCAGCAGCTTCAATACAGCGGGAGGACTAGAGACCCAGTACTTC. This sequence encodes CASSFNTAGGLETQYF.

This clonotype was counted at least ten times. V is TRBV7-8 and J is TRBJ2-6, with a possible D match to TRBD1 (6 bases). The CDR3 runs to 16 residues. Trimming left V 4 bases short and J 0 bases short, with 10 bases between. The germline CDR1 and CDR2 sequences are SGHVS and FQNEAQ. CDR3 nucleotide sequence: TGTGCCAGCAGCTCCCGGACAGACTCTGGGGCCAACGTCCTGACTTTC. It codes for CASSSRTDSGANVLTF.

The rearrangement joins TRBV3-1 to TRBJ1-1; 8 bases fit TRBD1. The length of the CDR3 is 13 residues. CDR1 is LGHDT, CDR2 YNNKEL, per germline (reference sequence). V lost 6 bases and J lost 4; bases outside the gene matches: 4. The CDR3 sequence is CASSLTGGTEAFF. CDR3 DNA: TGTGCCAGCAGTCTCACAGGGGGCACTGAAGCTTTCTTT.

This clonotype appeared a few times. V is TRBV2 and J is TRBJ2-1; 11 bases align to TRBD2. V shed 1 base, J shed 7 bases, and the junction held 9 bases outside the gene matches. CDR3 length: 17 amino acids. Germline CDR1 is SNHLY and CDR2 is FYNNEI. Written as DNA, the CDR3 is TGTGCCAGCAGTGAAGACTCTCTAGCGGGAGGTGTTAATGAGCAGTTCTTC. The encoded protein is CASSEDSLAGGVNEQFF. Full variable domain (missing parts from reference TRBV2 and TRBJ2-1): EPEVTQTPSHQVTQMGQEVILRCVPISNHLYFYWYRQILGQKVEFLVSFYNNEISEKSEIFDDQFSVERPDGSNFTLKIRSTKLEDSAMYFCASSEDSLAGGVNEQFFGPGTRLTVL.

This clonotype was recorded at least ten times. This chain joins TRBV29-1 and TRBJ2-7, with 10 bases identical to TRBD1. This CDR3 is 15 amino acids long. V was pared by 8 bases and J by 3 bases, with 13 bases of the junction left unmatched. Germline lookup yields CDR1 SQVTM and CDR2 ANQGSEA. The CDR3 sequence: CSPRRDRGLYYEQYV. The CDR3, as DNA: TGCAGCCCCCGCCGGGACAGGGGCCTGTACTACGAGCAGTACGTC.

V gene TRBV24-1 combines with J gene TRBJ2-2; D is unresolved. The V end lost 3 bases, the J end lost 0 bases, and 19 bases lay between the germline ends. Germline-derived CDR1 and CDR2 are KGHDR and SFDVKD. CDR3 length equals 19 residues. The CDR3 DNA reads TGTGCCACCAGTGATCCTCCTCTCCTGGTCGCCTCGAACACCGGGGAGCTGTTTTTT. Encoded protein: CATSDPPLLVASNTGELFF.

This clonotype has a count of ten or more. The chain links TRBV6-1 to TRBJ2-3, with D perhaps TRBD2 (5 bases). The CDR3 has 16 residues. The germline CDR1 and CDR2 sequences are MNHNS and SASEGT. Trimming took off 0 bases at V and 0 bases at J, with 10 bases between the two ends. CDR3 loop: CASSEAVRGSTDTQYF. The CDR3 bases are TGTGCCAGCAGTGAAGCGGTCCGGGGAAGCACAGATACGCAGTATTTT.

This clonotype was counted only a few times. The chain carries TRBV7-2 and TRBJ2-3, with 11 positions matching TRBD2. V shed 6 bases, J shed 2 bases, and the junction held 7 bases outside the gene matches. This CDR3 contains 16 residues. CDR1 and CDR2 from the germline V gene are SGHTA and FQGNSA. The CDR3 region has the DNA TGTGCCAGCAGGCCTACTAGCGGGGGAAACACAGATACGCAGTATTTT. This translates into CASRPTSGGNTDTQYF.

This clonotype was counted many times. V and J are TRBV6-1 and TRBJ2-7; D is uncertain. Germline loops: CDR1 MNHNS, CDR2 SASEGT. V shed 2 bases and J shed 6 bases, with 11 bases lying between them. The CDR3 loop spans 13 amino acids. The CDR3 is CASSEQRGREQYV. The CDR3 nucleotides are TGTGCCAGCAGTGAACAGAGAGGACGCGAGCAGTACGTC.

This clonotype was counted ten times or more. V usage is TRBV5-4 and J usage is TRBJ2-1; no definite D call. The CDR3 covers 12 residues. Trimming took 7 bases from V and 0 from J, leaving 5 bases between them. Looked up from germline, CDR1 is SGHNT and CDR2 is YYREEE (reference sequence). The CDR3 coding sequence is TGTGCCAGCCGAGACTCCTACAATGAGCAGTTCTTC. Encoded protein: CASRDSYNEQFF.

The CDR3 loop reads CASDSDAGFQETQYF. CDR3 bases: TGTGCCAGCGACTCTGATGCAGGGTTCCAAGAGACCCAGTACTTC. This rearrangement joins TRBV11-2 to TRBJ2-5; weak D call: TRBD1 (5 bases). V shed 8 bases and J shed 1 base, with 17 bases lying between them. This CDR3 contains 15 residues. The germline V gene encodes CDR1 SGHAT and CDR2 FQNNGV.

This clonotype was found many times. The genes are TRBV21-1 and TRBJ2-7. TRBV21-1 is given as a pseudogene. This CDR3 has 15 amino acids. For the CDR3, the DNA is TGTGCCAGCAGCAAAAGACCCTATAGAACCTACGAGCAGTACGTC. Encoded protein: CASSKRPYRTYEQYV.

This clonotype has at least ten counts. The genes are TRBV7-2 and TRBJ1-5; 12 bases are shared with TRBD1. Germline trimming cut 4 bases from V and 7 bases from J; bases unmatched to any gene: 8. Germline values: CDR1 SGHTA, CDR2 FQGNSA. The CDR3 loop spans 16 amino acids. The CDR3 sequence: CASSYTGTGGGQPQHF. The CDR3 DNA follows: TGTGCCAGCAGCTATACCGGGACAGGGGGCGGGCAGCCCCAGCATTTT.

Many counts were recorded for this clonotype. The chain has TRBV2 and TRBJ1-5; maybe TRBD1 (5 bases). Trimming took 6 bases from V and 2 from J, leaving 14 bases between them. Looked up from germline, CDR1 is SNHLY and CDR2 is FYNNEI. There are 15 residues in the CDR3. This CDR3 is CASSLARDGNQPQHF. The CDR3 region has the DNA TGTGCCAGCAGCCTCGCCAGGGATGGCAATCAGCCCCAGCATTTT.

This clonotype was observed many times. The genes are TRBV28 and TRBJ1-2; tentative D call: TRBD1 (6 bases). Germline V CDR1 and CDR2: MDHEN, SYDVKM. V shed 7 bases and J shed 7 bases, with 16 bases lying between them. The CDR3 is 13 residues long. The CDR3 region is CASTLRGRRGYTF. The CDR3 coding sequence is TGTGCCAGCACCCTACGGGGGCGTCGTGGCTACACCTTC.

This clonotype has ten or more counts. The chain joins TRBV28 to TRBJ2-7, with D perhaps TRBD1 (5 bases). The V end was cut by 3 bases, the J end by 5 bases, with 11 bases between. The CDR3 covers 13 residues. Germline V CDR1 and CDR2: MDHEN, SYDVKM. CDR3 sequence: CASSFSGIHEQYF. CDR3 coding DNA: TGTGCCAGCAGTTTTTCAGGGATCCACGAGCAGTACTTC.

Turning to this clonotype: A read error may explain this, as a much larger clone is one base away. The chain has TRBV6-5 and TRBJ2-2; D may be TRBD1 or TRBD2 (5 bases each). The CDR3 spans 15 residues. Germline CDR1 and CDR2: MNHEY and SVGAGI. CDR3 sequence reads: CASSFDSLGTEELFF. CDR3 nucleotide sequence: TGTGCCAGCAGTTTTGACAGCCTAGGGACCGAGGAGCTGTTTTTT.

This sequence joins TRBV3-1 and TRBJ2-3; 13 positions match TRBD2. The CDR3 has 16 residues. Trimming took 4 bases from V and 3 from J; bases not matched to a gene: 4. Germline CDR1 is LGHDT and CDR2 is YNNKEL (reference sequence). CDR3 residues: CASSRSTSGGTDTQYF. The CDR3 nucleotides read TGTGCCAGCAGCCGGTCGACTAGCGGGGGGACAGATACGCAGTATTTT.